The present TCR beta chain was sequenced within a study of shared clonotypes between healthy human individuals. Study overall: Per donor, CD8 memory used one plate, CD8 naive used two, CD4 memory used three and CD4 naive used three. Notes on the study in general: Naive CD4 clonotype sharing across several donors was 4% to 5%.

Profiling relied on immunoSEQ multiplex PCR, and the TCRdb table lists in-frame clones only, not all of them. The sample has roughly 700,000 clones, about 90% seen once. Of note for this clone: Its specificity is unknown.

V gave up 3 bases and J gave up 3 bases; unmatched junction bases: 6. Per the germline V gene, CDR1 is SGHNT and CDR2 is YYREEE (reference sequence). The CDR3 is 16 amino acids. This sequence joins TRBV5-4 and TRBJ2-2, with 9 nucleotides matching TRBD2. The sequencing input was memory CD8+ T cells from PBMCs. Subset indicated: CD45RO+ cells pooled with CCR7-negative TemRA cells. The clonotype was recovered from a man aged 18 to 30 in good health. Some clones in this sample may be carry-over from other donors' samples. CDR3 in DNA: TGTGCCAGCAGCTCTAGCGGGACCACTTACACCGGGGAGCTGTTTTTT. Protein sequence: CASSSSGTTYTGELFF.